Sequencing of this TCR beta chain was carried out in a study of CD8 T cells in Susac syndrome. Study-wide findings and caveats: Regarding the TCR sequencing and HLA analysis, the study admitted that a relatively small number of individuals were involved.

Trimming left V 3 bases short and J 4 bases short, with 10 bases between. Per germline, CDR1 SGHNT and CDR2 YYREEE (reference sequence). There are 13 residues in the CDR3. Random hexamers served to reverse transcribe roughly 0.5 to 1 ug RNA. TCR beta CDR3 was amplified by immunoSEQ multiplex PCR. This amplification extended across 54 Vbeta and 13 Jbeta segments. TCRdb re-called the immunoSEQ multiplex PCR reads through MiXCR, storing one row per CDR3 protein. Here the sample spans about 290,000 distinct CDR3 sequences, roughly 85% being singletons. In blood CD8+ and CD4+ T cells, TCR beta underwent sequencing. Relapsing-remitting disease, either stable or active, was present in the treatment-naive patients who were the multiple sclerosis controls. Worth noting for this clonotype: What it binds is unknown.

This chain links TRBV5-4 with TRBJ1-1; D not resolved. The origin of this receptor is a human donor with multiple sclerosis. What was sequenced was CD8+ T cells from PBMCs. The CDR3 coding sequence is TGTGCCAGCAGCTCTGGGAGACGCACTGAAGCTTTCTTT. It codes for CASSSGRRTEAFF.